The clone carrying this T cell receptor beta chain was found a few times. This record comes from a study of blood T cell repertoires in COVID-19. Study-wide background: The study drew acute and convalescent COVID-19 samples from the United States, Italy and Spain.

Only in-frame clones appear in the TCRdb table, and some are missing; sequencing was by immunoSEQ multiplex PCR. The repertoire holds around 42,000 clones, with over 75% as singletons. Germline lookup yields CDR1 SGHRS and CDR2 YFSETQ. After removal of 6 bases from V and 6 bases from J, the junction contained 14 bases not matched to a gene. The CDR3 loop spans 16 amino acids. The J gene is TRBJ2-1, the V gene TRBV5-1; 8 nucleotides align to TRBD1. The specimen was peripheral blood. This TCR derives from a human donor in a cohort sampled during active COVID-19. CDR3 amino acids: CASIRAPGQALNEQFF. Written as DNA, the CDR3 is TGCGCCAGCATCCGAGCACCGGGACAGGCTCTCAATGAGCAGTTCTTC.